These 20 T cell receptor beta chains were all obtained from the same sample, sequenced in a study of a mutant IDH1 vaccine in newly diagnosed glioma. For these receptors, no antigen is known. This table comes from immunoSEQ multiplex PCR, and its TCRdb copy is limited to in-frame clones, with some not included. The sample includes 50,000 to 60,000 clones, about three quarters of them seen just once. The time point is: week 5, during vaccination. The investigators gave 300 ug of mutant IDH1 20-mer peptide in each vaccine dose, together with topical imiquimod. The specimen comprised PBMCs, sampled from a glioma patient whose treatment included an IDH1 peptide vaccine. Receptors originate from a man aged 45-65 years with glioma.

The genes are TRBV5-4 and TRBJ1-2, with D uncertain. The CDR3 has 17 amino acids. Germline loops: CDR1 SGHNT, CDR2 YYREEE (reference sequence). Trimming pared 4 bases from V and 2 bases from J, leaving 21 bases between. The CDR3 protein is CASSLRAQALLNYGYTF. The CDR3 DNA is TGTGCCAGCAGCCTACGGGCCCAGGCCCTCCTAAACTATGGCTACACCTTC.

The chain couples TRBV5-4 to TRBJ1-2, with 7 bases identical to TRBD1. Germline CDR1 SGHNT, CDR2 YYREEE (reference sequence). The CDR3 extends over 14 amino acids. V lost 4 bases and J lost 1; bases outside the gene matches: 4. CDR3: CASSQGQLNYGYTF. CDR3 DNA: TGTGCCAGCAGCCAGGGACAGCTTAACTATGGCTACACCTTC.

This clone has more than one count but fewer than ten. The V gene is TRBV7-3, the J gene TRBJ2-1; possibly TRBD1 for D (6 bases). The CDR3 has 14 residues. V was shortened by 2 bases and J by 9 bases, with 14 bases between the two germline ends. Germline-derived CDR1 and CDR2 are SGHTA and FQGTGA. The CDR3 DNA reads TGTGCCAGCAGCTTAGCAGGGGCGGTTGGTGAGCAGTTCTTC. The encoded protein is CASSLAGAVGEQFF.

This clone appeared once. The chain joins TRBV21-1 to TRBJ2-7; TRBD1, the table's D call, was not compared with the DNA. TRBV21-1 is termed a pseudogene. The CDR3 spans 13 residues. CDR3 in amino acids: CAPGTAFTYEQYF. The CDR3 nucleotides are TGTGCCCCAGGGACAGCTTTCACCTACGAGCAGTACTTC.

The chain has TRBV5-1 and TRBJ1-1; 7 positions match TRBD1. The CDR3 has 14 residues. Germline CDR1 reads SGHRS; CDR2 reads YFSETQ. The V and J ends lost 4 bases and 3 bases, in that order; junction bases with no gene match: 6. The CDR3 DNA sequence: TGCGCCAGCAGCGTACAGGGGATACACACTGAAGCTTTCTTT. It encodes CASSVQGIHTEAFF.

The chain couples TRBV7-9 to TRBJ2-5; D tentatively reads TRBD1 or TRBD2 (6 bases each). The V gene lost 5 bases and the J gene lost 5 bases, with 18 bases spanning the gap. The CDR3 length is 15 residues. The V gene's germline CDR1 is SEHNR and CDR2 FQNEAQ (reference sequence). The DNA of the CDR3 is TGTGCCAGCAGCCCAAGGCTGGGGGGCCGGGAGACCCAGTACTTC. Translation gives CASSPRLGGRETQYF.

The chain has TRBV19 and TRBJ2-1; D not certain. The germline V gene encodes CDR1 LNHDA and CDR2 SQIVND (reference sequence). The CDR3 is made up of 13 amino acids. V dropped 4 bases and J dropped 8 bases, with 12 bases sitting between them. CDR3 residues: CASSTMGEDEQFF. The CDR3 DNA follows: TGTGCCAGTAGTACGATGGGTGAGGATGAGCAGTTCTTC.

The V and J genes are TRBV19 and TRBJ1-1; no clear D gene. This CDR3 region has 15 residues. V lost 7 bases and J lost 1, with 16 bases in between. The germline V gene has CDR1 LNHDA and CDR2 SQIVND (reference sequence). The CDR3 nucleotides read TGTGCCAGTAAAGTCTGGGCGGCCCAGAACACTGAAGCTTTCTTT. Translation gives CASKVWAAQNTEAFF. The whole variable domain, filled in from reference TRBV19 and TRBJ1-1, reads DGGITQSPKYLFRKEGQNVTLSCEQNLNHDAMYWYRQDPGQGLRLIYYSQIVNDFQKGDIAEGYSVSREKKESFPLTVTSAQKNPTAFYLCASKVWAAQNTEAFFGQGTRLTVV.

This clone was observed a handful of times. The chain combines TRBV4-1 with TRBJ1-1; a possible D gene is TRBD1 (6 bases). This CDR3 has 17 residues. V was clipped by 4 bases and J by 1 base, with 19 bases between them. The germline V gene has CDR1 MGHRA and CDR2 YSYEKL. The CDR3 here is CASSLRPVGGPNTEAFF. In DNA, the CDR3 is TGCGCCAGCAGCCTAAGACCCGTCGGGGGGCCGAACACTGAAGCTTTCTTT.

V usage is TRBV19 and J usage is TRBJ1-2; D gene unclear. Germline values: CDR1 LNHDA, CDR2 SQIVND (reference sequence). V shed 3 bases and J shed 7 bases, with 12 bases lying between them. The CDR3 contains 13 residues. Written as DNA, the CDR3 is TGTGCCAGTAGTATGGGGTTGGGCCGTGGCTACACCTTC. Its protein product is CASSMGLGRGYTF.

This chain joins TRBV27 and TRBJ2-3; D remains ambiguous. The V end lost 5 bases, the J end lost 6 bases, and 21 bases lay between the germline ends. Looked up from germline, CDR1 is MNHEY and CDR2 is SMNVEV (reference sequence). The CDR3 runs to 16 residues. The CDR3, as DNA: TGTGCCAGCAGTCTAGGCAGAACCTCCACCCTCGATACGCAGTATTTT. As protein: CASSLGRTSTLDTQYF.

The chain employs TRBV23-1 and TRBJ2-6, with TRBD1 matching over 8 bases. TRBV23-1 is given ORF status, its function remaining uncertain. This CDR3 is 19 amino acids long. Losses at the gene ends were 0 bases for V and 4 bases for J; bases not matched to a gene: 11. The CDR3 coding sequence is TGCGCCAGCAGTCAATCCGGGCAGGGGGCTAGAGCCGGGGCCAACGTCCTGACTTTC. It codes for CASSQSGQGARAGANVLTF.

The chain recombines TRBV5-1 with TRBJ1-1; a possible D gene is TRBD1 (6 bases). Germline loops: CDR1 SGHRS, CDR2 YFSETQ. This CDR3 is built from 14 residues. V lost 4 bases and J lost 6, with 16 bases in between. CDR3 protein: CASSPGGGEAEAFF. The CDR3 nucleotides are TGCGCCAGCAGCCCCGGAGGGGGGGAGGCTGAAGCTTTCTTT.

The rearrangement joins TRBV4-3 to TRBJ2-1; 8 bases are a match to TRBD1. From germline, CDR1 is LGHNA and CDR2 YSLEER. There are 16 residues in the CDR3. V lost 4 bases and J lost 1; bases outside the gene matches: 6. Here the CDR3 reads CASSRDRTGSYNEQFF. CDR3 DNA sequence: TGCGCCAGCAGCCGCGACCGGACAGGGTCCTACAATGAGCAGTTCTTC.

This sequence joins TRBV7-9 and TRBJ2-1; 7 bases are a match to TRBD2. Germline values: CDR1 SEHNR, CDR2 FQNEAQ (reference sequence). The CDR3 is 17 amino acids. With V trimmed by 1 base and J by 1 base, 7 bases remained unmatched. CDR3: CASSLGLWEGSYNEQFF. The CDR3 bases are TGTGCCAGCAGCTTAGGGTTGTGGGAGGGGTCCTACAATGAGCAGTTCTTC.

The chain carries TRBV28 and TRBJ1-1; possible D gene TRBD1, 5 bases. The CDR3 contains 13 residues. Germline assignment: CDR1 MDHEN and CDR2 SYDVKM. V was trimmed by 2 bases and J by 5 bases, leaving 9 bases between them. DNA for the CDR3: TGTGCCAGCAGTTTAGGGGCCAGGACTGAAGCTTTCTTT. Residues: CASSLGARTEAFF.

The chain has TRBV5-1 and TRBJ2-2, with TRBD2 matching 10 bases. Trimming removed 4 bases from V and 5 bases from J; junction bases left unmatched: 14. The CDR3 runs 18 residues. Germline values: CDR1 SGHRS, CDR2 YFSETQ. In DNA form, the CDR3 reads TGCGCCAGCAGCCCGGGGCCAACTAGCGGGAAAACTACCGGGGAGCTGTTTTTT. Translating it yields CASSPGPTSGKTTGELFF.

The J gene is TRBJ2-3, the V gene TRBV19; unclear D gene. Germline V gene lookup returns CDR1 LNHDA and CDR2 SQIVND (reference sequence). This CDR3 is 12 amino acids long. Between the trimmed V and J ends, which lost 5 bases and 3 bases, there was a span of 6 bases. The CDR3 DNA sequence: TGTGCCAGTAGTGCCAGTACAGATACGCAGTATTTT. It encodes CASSASTDTQYF.

The chain joins TRBV5-1 to TRBJ1-5, with D possibly TRBD1 on 6 matching bases. There are 15 residues in the CDR3. Trimming shortened V by 0 bases and J by 2 bases, and 9 bases separated the two germline ends. The V gene's germline CDR1 is SGHRS and CDR2 YFSETQ. The CDR3 DNA follows: TGCGCCAGCAGCTTGGAGGGGGGTGGCAATCAGCCCCAGCATTTT. Amino acids: CASSLEGGGNQPQHF.

CDR3 DNA: TGCGCCAGCATGGCGAGCGGGAACGAGCAGTACTTC. Its protein is CASMASGNEQYF. The chain carries TRBV5-1 and TRBJ2-7, with TRBD2 matching 7 bases. The CDR3 extends over 12 amino acids. After removal of 6 bases from V and 5 bases from J, the junction contained 5 bases not matched to a gene. Germline V gives CDR1 SGHRS, CDR2 YFSETQ. Combining the CDR3 with reference TRBV5-1 and TRBJ2-7 gives the whole variable domain KAGVTQTPRYLIKTRGQQVTLSCSPISGHRSVSWYQQTPGQGLQFLFEYFSETQRNKGNFPGRFSGRQFSNSRSEMNVSTLELGDSALYLCASMASGNEQYFGPGTRLTVT.